This record looks at one T cell receptor (beta chain) sequence and its context. This CDR3 has 16 amino acids. The ends were cut back, 5 bases at V and 3 bases at J, with 19 bases in the middle. In germline, CDR1 is MGHDK, CDR2 SYGVNS. This entry comes from a study of cytomegalovirus exposure and HLA in healthy donors. PCR primers comprised 60 Vbeta and 13 Jbeta primers. The assay was immunoSEQ multiplex PCR, and TCRdb's table has in-frame clones only and misses some. The sample includes about 87,000 clones. Material for sequencing was PBMCs. This rearrangement joins TRBV25-1 to TRBJ1-2; TRBD1 is a possible D gene (5 bases). The clonotype was recovered from a man over 45 in good health and CMV-seropositive. The CDR3 region is CASSKPGQAEDYGYTF. In DNA, the CDR3 is TGTGCCAGCAGTAAGCCAGGGCAGGCCGAGGACTATGGCTACACCTTC.